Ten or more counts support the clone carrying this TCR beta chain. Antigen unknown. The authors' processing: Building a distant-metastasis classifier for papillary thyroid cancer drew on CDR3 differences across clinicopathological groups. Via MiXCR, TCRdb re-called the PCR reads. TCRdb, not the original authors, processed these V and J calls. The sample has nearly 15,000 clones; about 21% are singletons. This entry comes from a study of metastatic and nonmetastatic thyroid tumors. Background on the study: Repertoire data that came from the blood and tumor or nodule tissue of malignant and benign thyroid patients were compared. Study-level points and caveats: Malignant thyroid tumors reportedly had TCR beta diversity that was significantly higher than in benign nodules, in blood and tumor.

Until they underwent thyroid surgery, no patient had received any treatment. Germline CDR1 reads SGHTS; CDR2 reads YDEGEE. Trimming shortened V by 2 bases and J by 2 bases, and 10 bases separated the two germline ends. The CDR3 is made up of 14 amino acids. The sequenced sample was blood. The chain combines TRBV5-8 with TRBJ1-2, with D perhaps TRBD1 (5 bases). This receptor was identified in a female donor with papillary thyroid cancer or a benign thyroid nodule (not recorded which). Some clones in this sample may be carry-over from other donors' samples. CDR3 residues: CASSFKGPNYGYTF. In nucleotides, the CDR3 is TGTGCCAGCAGCTTCAAGGGGCCGAACTATGGCTACACCTTC.